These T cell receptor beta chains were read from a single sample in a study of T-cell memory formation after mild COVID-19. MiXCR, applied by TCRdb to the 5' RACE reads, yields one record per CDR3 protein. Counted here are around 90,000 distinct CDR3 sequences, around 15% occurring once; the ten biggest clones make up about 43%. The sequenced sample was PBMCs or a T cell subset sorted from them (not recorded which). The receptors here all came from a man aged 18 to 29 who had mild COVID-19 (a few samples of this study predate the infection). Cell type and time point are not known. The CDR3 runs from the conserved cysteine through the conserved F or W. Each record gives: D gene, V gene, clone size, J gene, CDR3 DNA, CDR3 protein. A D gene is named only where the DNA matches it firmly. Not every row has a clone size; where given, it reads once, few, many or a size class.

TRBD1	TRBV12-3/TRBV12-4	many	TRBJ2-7	TGTGCCAGCAGCACCGGGACAGGTTTTTACGAGCAGTACTTC	CASSTGTGFYEQYF
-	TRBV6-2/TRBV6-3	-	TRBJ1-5	TGTGCCAGCAGTTGGGGATGGGATTATCAGCCCCAGCATTTT	CASSWGWDYQPQHF
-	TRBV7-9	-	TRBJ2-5	TGTGCCAGCAGCTCAGGTTCGGAGACCCAGTACTTC	CASSSGSETQYF
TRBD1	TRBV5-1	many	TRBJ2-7	TGCGCCAGCGGCCGGACAGGGGGCTCACGCCCATTCGAGCAGTACTTC	CASGRTGGSRPFEQYF
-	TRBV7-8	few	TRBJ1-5	TGTGCCAGCAGCTTAGGCAGGGAGAGCAATCAGCCCCAGCATTTT	CASSLGRESNQPQHF
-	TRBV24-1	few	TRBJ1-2	TGTGCCACCAGTGAAACAGCAGACTATGGCTACACCTTC	CATSETADYGYTF
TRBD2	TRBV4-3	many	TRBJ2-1	TGCGCCAGCAGCCCTGGGACTAGCGCGTACAATGAGCAGTTCTTC	CASSPGTSAYNEQFF
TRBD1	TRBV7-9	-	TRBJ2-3	TGTGCCAGCAGCCGACCTACAGGGGCCTCTAGCACAGATACGCAGTATTTT	CASSRPTGASSTDTQYF
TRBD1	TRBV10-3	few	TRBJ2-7	TGTGCCATCAGTGAGCCCGGACAGGGCGGCGAGCAGTACTTC	CAISEPGQGGEQYF
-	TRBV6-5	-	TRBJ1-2	TGTGCCAGCAGTTCCACCGGGACGGACTATGGCTACACCTTC	CASSSTGTDYGYTF
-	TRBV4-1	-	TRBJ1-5	TGCGCCAGCAGCCAAGAAAGGGGGGGCGATCAGCCCCAGCATTTT	CASSQERGGDQPQHF
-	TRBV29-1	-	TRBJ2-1	TGCAGCGGTGATTGGGGGAGCAATGAGCAGTTCTTC	CSGDWGSNEQFF
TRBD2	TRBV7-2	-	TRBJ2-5	TGTGCCAGCAGCCCCACTAGCGGAGTACAAGAGACCCAGTACTTC	CASSPTSGVQETQYF
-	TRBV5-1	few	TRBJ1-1	TGCGCCAGCAGCTTGGCCGGACGGGATCCCACTGAAGCTTTCTTT	CASSLAGRDPTEAFF
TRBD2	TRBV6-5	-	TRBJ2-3	TGTGCCAGCAGTTCCGGGGGGGCGGGCCATACGCAGTATTTT	CASSSGGAGHTQYF
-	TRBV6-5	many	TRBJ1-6	TGTGCCAGCAAGCCCGGGACGGTCTCACCCCTCCACTTT	CASKPGTVSPLHF
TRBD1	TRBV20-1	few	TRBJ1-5	TGCAGTGCTAGTAGTCGGACAGGGGCTAGGAATCAGCCCCAGCATTTT	CSASSRTGARNQPQHF
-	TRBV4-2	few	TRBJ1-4	TGTGCCAGCAGCCCCAGATCGACTGAAAAACTGTTTTTT	CASSPRSTEKLFF
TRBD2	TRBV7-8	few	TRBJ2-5	TGTGCCAGCAGCTTGGGACTAGCGGGGGGTTACCAAGAGACCCAGTACTTC	CASSLGLAGGYQETQYF
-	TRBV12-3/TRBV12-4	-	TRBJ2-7	TGTGCCAGCTTACCTCAGGGGCGGCCGGCGGGGGAGCAGTACTTC	CASLPQGRPAGEQYF
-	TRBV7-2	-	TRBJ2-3	TGTGCCAGCATCCCCCTGTGGCCTAGCACAGATACGCAGTATTTT	CASIPLWPSTDTQYF
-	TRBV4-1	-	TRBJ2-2	TGCGCCAGCAGCCAAGAGGACCGGCTAACCATCACCGGGGAGCTGTTTTTT	CASSQEDRLTITGELFF
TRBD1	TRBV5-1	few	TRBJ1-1	TGCGCCAGCAGCTTGAAAGGCGGGACAGGGAGTACTGAAGCTTTCTTT	CASSLKGGTGSTEAFF
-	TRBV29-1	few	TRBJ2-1	TGCAGCGTCAGGGACCCCAACCTCTCCTACAATGAGCAGTTCTTC	CSVRDPNLSYNEQFF
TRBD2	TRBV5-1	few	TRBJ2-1	TGCGCCAGCAGCTTGCTTAGCGGGGGGCTCAGGAGCTCCTACAATGAGCAGTTCTTC	CASSLLSGGLRSSYNEQFF
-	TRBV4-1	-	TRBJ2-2	TGCGCCAGCAGACCGAACCAGGGGACGAACACCGGGGAGCTGTTTTTT	CASRPNQGTNTGELFF
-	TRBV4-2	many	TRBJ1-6	TGTGCCAGCAGCCAAGAGGACGGGTCGACCCAGTCACCCCTCCACTTT	CASSQEDGSTQSPLHF
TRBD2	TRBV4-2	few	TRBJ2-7	TGTGCCAGCAGCCCAGAGCGGGGCACCACCTACGAGCAGTACTTC	CASSPERGTTYEQYF
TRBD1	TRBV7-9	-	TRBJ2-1	TGTGCCAAAACGACAGGGGAATACAATGAGCAGTTCTTC	CAKTTGEYNEQFF
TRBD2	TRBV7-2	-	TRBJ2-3	TGTGCCAGCAGCCCACAGGAGCGGGGGGGCCTCCGTACGCAGTATTTT	CASSPQERGGLRTQYF
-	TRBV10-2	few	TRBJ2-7	TGCGCCAGCAGTGTGCAGGGTTACGACTACGAGCAGTACTTC	CASSVQGYDYEQYF
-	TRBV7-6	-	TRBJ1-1	TGTGCCAGCAGCCCGACGGGGGCGGTGGCTTTCTTT	CASSPTGAVAFF
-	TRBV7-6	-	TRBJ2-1	TGTGCCAGCAGCTACAGGGAGGGGGATGAGCAGTTCTTC	CASSYREGDEQFF
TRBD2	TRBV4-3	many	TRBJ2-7	TGCGCCAGCAGCCAAGAGCTAGCGGGTTACTACGAGCAGTACTTC	CASSQELAGYYEQYF
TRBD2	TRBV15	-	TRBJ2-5	TGTGCCACCAGCAGGCCTCTAGCGGGGGGGCGATTGGGAGAGACCCAGTACTTC	CATSRPLAGGRLGETQYF
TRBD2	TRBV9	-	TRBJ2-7	TGTGCCAGCAGCGCCGCCGGGCTAGCGGGCTCCTACGAGCAGTACTTC	CASSAAGLAGSYEQYF
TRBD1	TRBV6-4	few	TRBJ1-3	TGTGCCAGCAGTGACTCGATTGGGACAGGGAGAGGAAACACCATATATTTT	CASSDSIGTGRGNTIYF
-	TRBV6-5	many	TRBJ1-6	TGTGCCAGCAGTTATCTGAGCTCCTATAATTCACCCCTCCACTTT	CASSYLSSYNSPLHF
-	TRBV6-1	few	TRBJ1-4	TGTGCCAGCAGTGAAGGCCCAGAGGGTAGCCGTGTCAGTAGGCGTGAAAAACTGTTTTTT	CASSEGPEGSRVSRREKLFF
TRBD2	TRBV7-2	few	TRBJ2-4	TGTGCCAGCAGCTTAGACGGGGGGATAGCCAAAAACATTCAGTACTTC	CASSLDGGIAKNIQYF
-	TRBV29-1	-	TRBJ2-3	TGCAGCGCGGGCGGAGGGGCAGATACGCAGTATTTT	CSAGGGADTQYF
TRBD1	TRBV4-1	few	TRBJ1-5	TGCGCCAGCAGCGCGCGGGACAGGAATATTGAGCCCCAGCATTTT	CASSARDRNIEPQHF
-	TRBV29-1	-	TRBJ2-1	TGCAGCGTTGAAGATAGGGTGGGGTTTAATGAGCAGTTCTTC	CSVEDRVGFNEQFF
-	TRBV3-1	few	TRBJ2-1	TGTGCCAGCAGCGGAACTCGGGCAGGGTACGGTGAGCAGTTCTTC	CASSGTRAGYGEQFF
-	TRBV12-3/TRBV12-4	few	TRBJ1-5	TGTGCCAGCGCCCGGGAGGGCAATCAGCCCCAGCATTTT	CASAREGNQPQHF
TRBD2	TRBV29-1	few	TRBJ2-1	TGCAGCGTATTTAGCGGGAGGGTTAATGAGCAGTTCTTC	CSVFSGRVNEQFF
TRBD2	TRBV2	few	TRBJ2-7	TGTGCCAGCCCCTCGGGGGGACTAGCGGGGATCCCCTACGAGCAGTACTTC	CASPSGGLAGIPYEQYF
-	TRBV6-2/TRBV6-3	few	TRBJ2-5	TGTGCCAGCAGTTTGGTTAGCCCACTCCAAGAGACCCAGTACTTC	CASSLVSPLQETQYF
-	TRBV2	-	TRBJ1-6	TGTGCCAGCAGTGACAGGGACCGGAATTCACCCCTCCACTTT	CASSDRDRNSPLHF
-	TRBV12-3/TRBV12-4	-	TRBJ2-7	TGTGCCAGCAGTTTCATAGACGGGGGCAGGTACGAGCAGTACTTC	CASSFIDGGRYEQYF
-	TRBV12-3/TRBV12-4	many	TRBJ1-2	TGTGCCAGCAGTTTCGGGGAAACCTATGGCTACACCTTC	CASSFGETYGYTF
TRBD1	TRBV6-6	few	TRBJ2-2	TGTGCCAGCACTACTTTTACAAGGGGGCGCGGGAACACCGGGGAGCTGTTTTTT	CASTTFTRGRGNTGELFF
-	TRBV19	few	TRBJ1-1	TGTGCCAGTAGTCTATGGGACGTGGACACTGAAGCTTTCTTT	CASSLWDVDTEAFF
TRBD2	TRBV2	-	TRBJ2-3	TGTGCCAGCAGCCGAAGGGGCCGACTAGCGGGGGGAAGCACAGATACGCAGTATTTT	CASSRRGRLAGGSTDTQYF
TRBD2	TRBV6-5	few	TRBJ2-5	TGTGCCAGCAGTTTGGGCGGGGGGGCTGGAGAGACCCAGTACTTC	CASSLGGGAGETQYF
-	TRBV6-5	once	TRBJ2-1	TGTGCCAGCAGTTACAATCCCCCCTTTTCCTACAATGAGCAGTTCTTC	CASSYNPPFSYNEQFF
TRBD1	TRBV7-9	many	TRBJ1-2	TGTGCCAGCAGCTTGTGGAACAGGGGTGACTATGGCTACACCTTC	CASSLWNRGDYGYTF
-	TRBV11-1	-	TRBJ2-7	TGTGCCAGCAGCTTATCGCCCGGTCTCGAGCAGTACTTC	CASSLSPGLEQYF
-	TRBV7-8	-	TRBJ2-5	TGTGCCAGCAGCTTAGCAACGGGTCCCTTTGGGGCGTACCAAGAGACCCAGTACTTC	CASSLATGPFGAYQETQYF
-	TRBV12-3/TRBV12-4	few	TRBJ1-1	TGTGCCAGCAGTACCGAATTGACGAACACTGAAGCTTTCTTT	CASSTELTNTEAFF